This T cell receptor (beta chain) was obtained from a study of CD8+CD57+ T cells in acquired aplastic anemia. Study outcomes and limitations: Significant differences in CD8+ Simpson's diversity were not observed between patients and controls.

A note on this clonotype: Its antigen is unknown.

According to the study, genomic DNA was the template for TCR beta VDJ and CDR3 profiling. TCRdb recomputed calls from the reads with MiXCR, one row per CDR3 protein. Of 100,000 to 150,000 distinct CDR3 sequences listed, approximately 61% are singletons. Selection for sequencing was limited to patients who had shown CD8+CD57+ cell expansion by flow cytometry. This TCR derives from a human donor with aplastic anemia. The specimen sequenced was sorted CD4+, CD8+, or CD8+CD57+ T cells (not recorded which) from PBMCs.

CDR3 protein: CASNDLSGYTF. As DNA, the CDR3 is TGTGCCAGCAACGACCTTTCGGGCTACACCTTC. V and J are TRBV19 and TRBJ1-2; unclear D gene. Trimming cost V 9 bases and J 8 bases, with 13 bases left between them. The CDR3 has 11 amino acids. The germline gives CDR1 LNHDA, CDR2 SQIVND (reference sequence). Together with reference TRBV19 and TRBJ1-2, the CDR3 gives the full variable domain: DGGITQSPKYLFRKEGQNVTLSCEQNLNHDAMYWYRQDPGQGLRLIYYSQIVNDFQKGDIAEGYSVSREKKESFPLTVTSAQKNPTAFYLCASNDLSGYTFGSGTRLTVV.